This T cell receptor (beta chain) was documented in a study of cytomegalovirus exposure and HLA in healthy donors. Overall study findings and caveats: As a later analysis showed, a missense DCLRE1C variant was linked to trimming of TCR beta V- and J-genes.

About this clone itself: Its specificity is not known.

A multiplex PCR was run with 60 Vbeta primers and 13 Jbeta primers. Sequencing used immunoSEQ multiplex PCR; TCRdb keeps in-frame clones, though not all of them. Of some 54,000 clones in the sample, approximately 73% were seen once. This CDR3 contains 15 residues. CDR1 is MNHNY, CDR2 SVGAGI, per germline (reference sequence). V was clipped by 8 bases and J by 6 bases; unmatched bases: 6. The sample comprised PBMCs. The TCR was taken from a young man in good health and CMV-seronegative. The V call is TRBV6-6, the J call TRBJ2-1; 14 bases align to TRBD2. As DNA, the CDR3 is TGTGCCAGCCTCGCAGGGACTAGCGGGAGCAATGAGCAGTTCTTC. As protein: CASLAGTSGSNEQFF.